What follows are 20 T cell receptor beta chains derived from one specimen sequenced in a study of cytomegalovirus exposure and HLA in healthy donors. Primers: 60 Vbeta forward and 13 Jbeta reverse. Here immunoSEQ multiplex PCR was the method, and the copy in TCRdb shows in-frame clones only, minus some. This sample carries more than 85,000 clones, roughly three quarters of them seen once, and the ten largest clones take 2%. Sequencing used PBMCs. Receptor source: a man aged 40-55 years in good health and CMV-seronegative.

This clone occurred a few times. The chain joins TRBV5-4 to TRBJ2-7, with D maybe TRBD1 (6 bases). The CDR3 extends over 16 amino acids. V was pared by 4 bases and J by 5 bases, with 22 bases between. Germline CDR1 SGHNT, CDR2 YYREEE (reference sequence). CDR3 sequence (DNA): TGTGCCAGCAGCAAATTCCGGAACAGGGATGTCCACGAGCAGTACTTC. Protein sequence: CASSKFRNRDVHEQYF.

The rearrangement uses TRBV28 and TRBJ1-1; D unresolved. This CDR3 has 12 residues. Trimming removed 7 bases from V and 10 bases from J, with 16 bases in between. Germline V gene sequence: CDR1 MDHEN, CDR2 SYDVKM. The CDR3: CASMSLPHGAFF. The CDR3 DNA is TGTGCCAGCATGAGTCTCCCCCATGGAGCTTTCTTT.

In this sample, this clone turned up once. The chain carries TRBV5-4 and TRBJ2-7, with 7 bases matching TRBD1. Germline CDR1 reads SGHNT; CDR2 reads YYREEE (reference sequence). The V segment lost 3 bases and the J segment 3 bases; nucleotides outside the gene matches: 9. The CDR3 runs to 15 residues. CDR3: CASSSDRAVIYEQYF. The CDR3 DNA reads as TGTGCCAGCAGCTCCGACAGGGCCGTGATCTACGAGCAGTACTTC.

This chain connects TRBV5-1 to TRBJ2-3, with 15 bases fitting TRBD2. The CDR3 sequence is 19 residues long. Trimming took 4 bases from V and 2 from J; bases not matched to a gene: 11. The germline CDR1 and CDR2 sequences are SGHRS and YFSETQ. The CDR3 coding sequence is TGCGCCAGCAGCCTGGGACTAGCGGGAGGAAGGGGGCCCACAGATACGCAGTATTTT. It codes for CASSLGLAGGRGPTDTQYF.

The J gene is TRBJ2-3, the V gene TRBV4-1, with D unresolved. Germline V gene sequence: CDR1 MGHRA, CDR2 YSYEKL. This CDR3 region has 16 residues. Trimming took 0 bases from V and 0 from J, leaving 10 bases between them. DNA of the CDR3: TGCGCCAGCAGCCAAGAGACCCAGCGTAGCACAGATACGCAGTATTTT. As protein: CASSQETQRSTDTQYF.

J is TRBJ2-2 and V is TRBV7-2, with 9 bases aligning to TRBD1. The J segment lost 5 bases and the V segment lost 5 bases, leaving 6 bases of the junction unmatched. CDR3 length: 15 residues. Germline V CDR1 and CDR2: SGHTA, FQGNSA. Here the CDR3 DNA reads TGTGCCAGCAGCGAGAGGACAGGGGATACCGGGGAGCTGTTTTTT. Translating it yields CASSERTGDTGELFF.

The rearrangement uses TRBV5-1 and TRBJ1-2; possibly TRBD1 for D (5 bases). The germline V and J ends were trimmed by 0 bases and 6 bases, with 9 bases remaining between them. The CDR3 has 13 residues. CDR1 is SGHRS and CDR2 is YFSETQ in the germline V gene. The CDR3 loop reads CASSLGQLNGYTF. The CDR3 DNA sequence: TGCGCCAGCAGCTTGGGACAGTTAAATGGCTACACCTTC.

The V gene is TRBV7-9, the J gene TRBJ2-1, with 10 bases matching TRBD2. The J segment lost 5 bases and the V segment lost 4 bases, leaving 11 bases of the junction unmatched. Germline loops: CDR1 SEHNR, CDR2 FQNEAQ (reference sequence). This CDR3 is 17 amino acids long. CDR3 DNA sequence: TGTGCCAGCAGCTCCCGACCCGCTAGCGGGAGCCACAATGAGCAGTTCTTC. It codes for CASSSRPASGSHNEQFF.

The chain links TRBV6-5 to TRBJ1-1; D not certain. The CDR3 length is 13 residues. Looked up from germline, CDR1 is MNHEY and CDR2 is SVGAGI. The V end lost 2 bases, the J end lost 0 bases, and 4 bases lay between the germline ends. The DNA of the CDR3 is TGTGCCAGCAGTTACATAGTGAACACTGAAGCTTTCTTT. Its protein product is CASSYIVNTEAFF.

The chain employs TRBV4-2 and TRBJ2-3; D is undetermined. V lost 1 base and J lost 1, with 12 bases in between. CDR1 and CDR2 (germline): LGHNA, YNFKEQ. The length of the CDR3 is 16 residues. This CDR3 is CASSQGNLGGTDTQYF. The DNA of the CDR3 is TGTGCCAGCAGCCAAGGGAACCTAGGAGGCACAGATACGCAGTATTTT.

CDR3 nucleotides: TGTGCCAGCAGCTTAGGAGCTAGCACAGATACGCAGTATTTT. This translates into CASSLGASTDTQYF. The chain carries TRBV7-9 and TRBJ2-3; D ambiguous. This CDR3 has 14 amino acids. Trimming pared 1 base from V and 0 bases from J, leaving 5 bases between. CDR1 and CDR2 (germline): SEHNR, FQNEAQ (reference sequence). Full variable domain (missing parts from reference TRBV7-9 and TRBJ2-3): DTGVSQNPRHKITKRGQNVTFRCDPISEHNRLYWYRQTLGQGPEFLTYFQNEAQLEKSRLLSDRFSAERPKGSFSTLEIQRTEQGDSAMYLCASSLGASTDTQYFGPGTRLTVL.

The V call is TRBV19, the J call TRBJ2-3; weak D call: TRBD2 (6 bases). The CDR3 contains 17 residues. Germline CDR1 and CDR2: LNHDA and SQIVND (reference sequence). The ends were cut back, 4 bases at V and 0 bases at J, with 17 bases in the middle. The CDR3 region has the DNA TGTGCCAGTAGTAAATTTTTAGCGGACTTTAGCACAGATACGCAGTATTTT. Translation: CASSKFLADFSTDTQYF. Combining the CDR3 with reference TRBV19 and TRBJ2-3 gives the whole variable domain DGGITQSPKYLFRKEGQNVTLSCEQNLNHDAMYWYRQDPGQGLRLIYYSQIVNDFQKGDIAEGYSVSREKKESFPLTVTSAQKNPTAFYLCASSKFLADFSTDTQYFGPGTRLTVL.

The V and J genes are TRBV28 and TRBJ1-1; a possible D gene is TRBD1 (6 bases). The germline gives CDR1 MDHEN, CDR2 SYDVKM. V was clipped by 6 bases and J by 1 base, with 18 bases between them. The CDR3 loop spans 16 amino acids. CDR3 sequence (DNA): TGTGCCAGCAGCTATCCTCGGACAGTCACGAACACTGAAGCTTTCTTT. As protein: CASSYPRTVTNTEAFF.

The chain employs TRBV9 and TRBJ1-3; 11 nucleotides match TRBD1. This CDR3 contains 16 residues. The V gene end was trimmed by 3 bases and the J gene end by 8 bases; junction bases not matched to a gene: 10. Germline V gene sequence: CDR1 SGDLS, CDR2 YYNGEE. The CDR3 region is CASSAALDRGLDTIYF. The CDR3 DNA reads TGTGCCAGCAGCGCAGCCTTGGACAGGGGGCTAGACACCATATATTTT.

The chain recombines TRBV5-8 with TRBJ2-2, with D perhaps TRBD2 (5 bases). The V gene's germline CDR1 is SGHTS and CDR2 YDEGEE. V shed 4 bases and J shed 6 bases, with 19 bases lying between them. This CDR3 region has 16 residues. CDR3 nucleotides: TGTGCCAGCAGCCCTCTCGCGAGCGGTGGACCCGGGGAGCTGTTTTTT. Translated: CASSPLASGGPGELFF.

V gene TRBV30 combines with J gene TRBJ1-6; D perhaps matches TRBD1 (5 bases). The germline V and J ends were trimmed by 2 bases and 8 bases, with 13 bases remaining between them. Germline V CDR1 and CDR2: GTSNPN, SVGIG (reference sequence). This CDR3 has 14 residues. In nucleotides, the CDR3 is TGTGCCTGGAGTCCAACAGGTCCCTATTCACCCCTCCACTTT. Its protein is CAWSPTGPYSPLHF.

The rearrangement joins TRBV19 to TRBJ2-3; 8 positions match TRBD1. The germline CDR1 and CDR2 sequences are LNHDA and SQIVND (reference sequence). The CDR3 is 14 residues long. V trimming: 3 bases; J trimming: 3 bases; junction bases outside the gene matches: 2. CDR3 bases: TGTGCCAGTAGTATGACAGGGGCAACAGATACGCAGTATTTT. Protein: CASSMTGATDTQYF.

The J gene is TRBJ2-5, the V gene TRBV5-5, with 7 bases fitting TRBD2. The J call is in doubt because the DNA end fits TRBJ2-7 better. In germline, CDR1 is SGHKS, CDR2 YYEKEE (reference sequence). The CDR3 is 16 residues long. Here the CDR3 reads CASSLALGGSLYEQYF. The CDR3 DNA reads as TGTGCCAGCAGCTTGGCCTTGGGCGGGAGTCTTTACGAGCAGTACTTC.

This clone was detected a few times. The CDR3 bases are TGTGCCAGCAGCGAACTAGTCTACCGCACAGATACGCAGTATTTT. This encodes CASSELVYRTDTQYF. V is TRBV2 and J is TRBJ2-3, with a possible D match to TRBD2 (5 bases). The CDR3 loop spans 15 amino acids. V gave up 6 bases and J gave up 1 base, with 14 bases separating them. Germline CDR1 and CDR2: SNHLY and FYNNEI.

The CDR3: CAWRDRVYEQYF. For the CDR3, the DNA is TGTGCCTGGAGGGACAGGGTCTACGAGCAGTACTTC. The V gene is TRBV30, the J gene TRBJ2-7; 8 bases match TRBD1. The CDR3 is 12 amino acids. The germline CDR1 and CDR2 sequences are GTSNPN and SVGIG (reference sequence). Unmatched junction bases numbered 1, after V lost 3 bases and J lost 3 bases.